Listed below are T cell receptor beta chains from one sample, sequenced in a study of blood T cell repertoires in COVID-19. Profiling relied on immunoSEQ multiplex PCR, and the TCRdb table lists in-frame clones only, not all of them. The sample has under 300,000 clones, 88% seen once. Input material: peripheral blood. The receptor set was obtained from a woman aged 30 to 39 with acute or convalescent COVID-19. CDR3s include the opening cysteine and the closing phenylalanine or tryptophan.

v_call cdr3_aa
TRBV12-5 CASGLGHGNSPLHF
TRBV10-3 CAIKLEQGNSPLHF
TRBV6-2/TRBV6-3 CASSYGGTGNTEAFF
TRBV11-2 CASSLAMPNSPLHF
TRBV6-5 CASSYLGRETEAFF
TRBV24-1 CATSDSREPDIYGYTF
TRBV3-1/TRBV3-2 CASRKDRGGITEAFF
TRBV7-2 CASSLGQPKAFF
TRBV7-2 CASTLLRTDTQYF
TRBV7-6 CASSLRIAGGAGEQYF
TRBV24-1 CATSDLAGGDTGELFF
TRBV29-1 CSVVTGGVTEAFF
TRBV5-1 CASSSYGTPTYEQYF
TRBV6-6 CASSYPGTGAGNTIYF
TRBV7-2 CASSFQLGTGLTGELFF
TRBV10-3 CAISPGTVDGYTF
TRBV19 CASSMTSGNTGELFF
TRBV19 CASRAKGTSGIYEQYF
TRBV5-4 CASSGGQVFREQYF
TRBV5-1 CASSLTGRQDRPPRYF
TRBV20-1 CSASRQALYNEQFF
TRBV5-4 CASSSGTVSGNTIYF
TRBV12-3/TRBV12-4 CAIMEGYYGYTF
TRBV18 CASSPRQNTEAFF
TRBV13 CASSLGRGYEQYF
TRBV3-1/TRBV3-2 CASSASGRGDTQYF
TRBV7-2 CASSLRFMAVEAKNIQYF
TRBV5-1 CASTTGDFLSRADTQYF
TRBV7-9 CASSLSGSETQYF
TRBV9 CASSVGGQNYGYTF
TRBV4-2 CASSPTGYGYTF
TRBV27 CASSYNSRGETQYF
TRBV7-9 CASSIRENEQFF
TRBV7-8 CASLRGLSYEQYF
TRBV6-2/TRBV6-3 CASSDMGANTGELFF
TRBV30 CAWRMGQGQNSPLHF
TRBV6-2/TRBV6-3 CASSYAVSGANVLTF
TRBV10-3 CAISEHSGQFSGNTIYF
TRBV5-1 CASREALSGNTIYF
TRBV5-4 CATLDRARGDTQYF
TRBV4-3 CASSQGVANQETQYF
TRBV5-1 CASSSLTSGITGELFF
TRBV9 CASSVFDRRGHSEQYF
TRBV12-3/TRBV12-4 CASSLTDTQYF
TRBV20-1 CSARVNEQFF
TRBV3-1/TRBV3-2 CASSPLSRDRVGYTF
TRBV27 CASSERQGMGNQPQHF
TRBV7-9 CASSSSSNPYEQYF
TRBV3-1/TRBV3-2 CASSIRRQGADEKLFF
TRBV6-5 CASSYSTSGRRGEQFF
TRBV7-9 CASSLILAANTGELFF
TRBV19 CASSIGPAETYEQYF
TRBV19 CASTHGQGGPFDYGYTF